Below, one T cell receptor beta chain is given with its context. The germline V gene encodes CDR1 MNHEY and CDR2 SMNVEV (reference sequence). CDR3 length: 13 residues. J lost 4 bases, V lost 3 bases, and 2 bases had no gene match. These data originate in a study of blood T cell repertoires in COVID-19. Overall study context: The United States, Italy and Spain supplied acute and convalescent COVID-19 samples.

TCRdb's copy holds only in-frame clones and misses some; the assay was immunoSEQ multiplex PCR. The top ten clones hold about 1.5% of a sample with about 140,000 clones, about 80% of them seen once. Living in 24 US areas, the participants were between about 18 and 90 years of age. The chain recombines TRBV27 with TRBJ1-1; 7 bases align to TRBD1. The TCR originated in a young woman who had been exposed to COVID-19. Material for sequencing was PBMCs or T cells enriched from blood (not recorded which). The CDR3 DNA reads TGTGCCAGCAGTTTTCCAGGGGGCACTGAAGCTTTCTTT. Amino acids: CASSFPGGTEAFF.